The 30 T cell receptor beta chains given below trace back to one sample, sequenced in a study of blood T cell repertoires in COVID-19. Method: immunoSEQ multiplex PCR; TCRdb's copy keeps in-frame clones and lacks some. The table includes roughly 69,000 clones, more than 80% detected once. The sequenced sample was PBMCs or T cells enriched from blood (not recorded which). These receptors were collected from a woman between 35 and 50 years old with acute COVID-19.

The chain employs TRBV11-3 and TRBJ2-1; 7 nucleotides match TRBD2. Trimming removed 1 base from V and 10 bases from J; junction bases left unmatched: 13. This CDR3 comprises 16 residues. The germline V gene has CDR1 SGHNT and CDR2 YENEEA. CDR3 nucleotides: TGTGCCAGCAGCTTAGGGTCTAGCGGAGGAAGAGGCGAGCAGTTCTTC. The encoded protein is CASSLGSSGGRGEQFF.

V is TRBV6-5 and J is TRBJ1-1; perhaps TRBD1 as D (5 bases). This CDR3 region has 15 residues. CDR1 MNHEY and CDR2 SVGAGI come from the germline V gene. Between the trimmed V and J ends, which lost 5 bases and 4 bases, there was a span of 17 bases. CDR3: CASSPGRPGSTEAFF. As DNA, the CDR3 is TGTGCCAGCAGTCCGGGACGGCCCGGGAGCACTGAAGCTTTCTTT.

The chain has TRBV24-1 and TRBJ1-1; D is unresolved. The germline CDR1 and CDR2 sequences are KGHDR and SFDVKD. V was trimmed by 4 bases and J by 1 base, leaving 6 bases between them. This CDR3 region has 13 residues. The CDR3 sequence is CATSETKNTEAFF. CDR3 DNA: TGTGCCACCAGTGAGACAAAGAACACTGAAGCTTTCTTT.

The rearrangement joins TRBV5-1 to TRBJ1-5; D perhaps matches TRBD1 (5 bases). The V end lost 4 bases, the J end lost 5 bases, and 13 bases lay between the germline ends. Germline V gene sequence: CDR1 SGHRS, CDR2 YFSETQ. The CDR3 spans 14 residues. This chain's CDR3 is CASSPGLGHQPQHF. The CDR3 DNA follows: TGCGCCAGCAGCCCGGGACTGGGTCATCAGCCCCAGCATTTT.

CDR3 amino acids: CSVGGLIGTDTQYF. The CDR3 DNA reads as TGCAGCGTCGGGGGACTTATAGGCACAGATACGCAGTATTTT. This sequence joins TRBV29-1 and TRBJ2-3, with TRBD2 as a possible D gene (6 bases). Trimming left V 6 bases short and J 1 base short, with 14 bases between. Germline V gene data show CDR1 as SQVTM and CDR2 as ANQGSEA. CDR3 length: 14 amino acids.

This clone occurred once. The V and J genes are TRBV19 and TRBJ1-5; no definite D call. The CDR3 is made up of 15 amino acids. In germline, CDR1 is LNHDA, CDR2 SQIVND (reference sequence). Trimming pared 6 bases from V and 0 bases from J, leaving 12 bases between. CDR3 sequence reads: CASSPLVGSNQPQHF. CDR3 sequence (DNA): TGTGCCAGTAGCCCCTTGGTCGGTAGCAATCAGCCCCAGCATTTT.

The rearrangement links TRBV7-8 to TRBJ2-1, with TRBD2 matching 9 bases. Looked up from germline, CDR1 is SGHVS and CDR2 is FQNEAQ. With V trimmed by 4 bases and J by 15 bases, 13 bases remained unmatched. The CDR3 length is 14 residues. The CDR3 DNA sequence: TGTGCCAGCAGCTATTCACAGACTAGCGGACGTCCGTTCTTC. Protein: CASSYSQTSGRPFF.

This clone was observed a single time. The chain joins TRBV28 to TRBJ1-5; no firm D call. Deletions cut 4 bases from V and 0 bases from J, with 10 bases between. Germline CDR1 reads MDHEN; CDR2 reads SYDVKM. The CDR3 has 15 residues. The DNA for the CDR3 is TGTGCCAGCAGTTCTCCAGGAAGTAGCAATCAGCCCCAGCATTTT. It specifies CASSSPGSSNQPQHF.

The chain couples TRBV7-8 to TRBJ2-2; tentatively, D is TRBD1 (7 bases). Germline CDR1 reads SGHVS; CDR2 reads FQNEAQ. This CDR3 has 15 residues. Trimming took off 1 base at V and 4 bases at J, with 10 bases between the two ends. CDR3 protein: CASSLGQGGTGELFF. The CDR3 region has the DNA TGTGCCAGCAGCTTAGGACAGGGAGGCACCGGGGAGCTGTTTTTT.

The chain has TRBV28 and TRBJ2-7, with D maybe TRBD1 (5 bases). Germline-derived CDR1 and CDR2 are MDHEN and SYDVKM. The V gene lost 6 bases and the J gene lost 0 bases, with 15 bases spanning the gap. This CDR3 has 15 amino acids. The CDR3 sequence is CASRFPGPSSYEQYF. The CDR3 DNA reads TGTGCCAGCAGATTCCCAGGGCCGAGCTCCTACGAGCAGTACTTC.

CDR3 sequence (DNA): TGCAGCGTTGACCCAGGGCGGGGTGAAAAACTGTTTTTT. Translating it yields CSVDPGRGEKLFF. The chain employs TRBV29-1 and TRBJ1-4; TRBD1 is a possible D gene (5 bases). The CDR3 contains 13 residues. The ends were cut back, 3 bases at V and 7 bases at J, with 12 bases in the middle. Germline V gene lookup returns CDR1 SQVTM and CDR2 ANQGSEA.

V usage is TRBV28 and J usage is TRBJ1-2; 7 nucleotides line up with TRBD1. This CDR3 is 13 amino acids long. The ends lost 7 bases at V and 3 bases at J; junction bases unmatched: 5. Germline CDR1 and CDR2: MDHEN and SYDVKM. CDR3 region: CASNQGEYYGYTF. CDR3 in DNA: TGTGCCAGCAATCAGGGGGAGTACTATGGCTACACCTTC.

J is TRBJ2-3 and V is TRBV7-9; a possible D gene is TRBD2 (5 bases). The ends were cut back, 5 bases at V and 0 bases at J, with 15 bases in the middle. The CDR3 is 16 residues long. From germline, CDR1 is SEHNR and CDR2 FQNEAQ (reference sequence). CDR3 residues: CASSPRRAASTDTQYF. The CDR3, as DNA: TGTGCCAGCAGCCCCAGGCGGGCAGCTAGCACAGATACGCAGTATTTT.

This sequence joins TRBV9 and TRBJ2-1; 10 bases are a match to TRBD2. Germline loops: CDR1 SGDLS, CDR2 YYNGEE. Trimming at V came to 2 bases and at J to 4 bases, leaving 3 bases not matched to a gene. The CDR3 loop spans 15 amino acids. CDR3 in DNA: TGTGCCAGCAGCGTTAGCGGGGGGCGGTACAATGAGCAGTTCTTC. It codes for CASSVSGGRYNEQFF.

The CDR3 DNA is TGTGCCAGCAGCCCAGGCTTACGGGGCTACGAGCAGTACGTC. This gives the protein CASSPGLRGYEQYV. The J gene is TRBJ2-7, the V gene TRBV7-9, with D possibly matching TRBD2 (5 bases). V lost 5 bases and J lost 3, with 14 bases in between. This CDR3 contains 14 residues. Germline V gene lookup returns CDR1 SEHNR and CDR2 FQNEAQ (reference sequence).

V usage is TRBV24-1 and J usage is TRBJ2-3; TRBD2 aligns across 10 bases. Germline CDR1 KGHDR, CDR2 SFDVKD. The ends lost 2 bases at V and 7 bases at J; junction bases unmatched: 8. This CDR3 has 16 residues. CDR3 in amino acids: CATSDSPSGSVNTQYF. CDR3 nucleotides: TGTGCCACCAGTGATTCCCCTAGCGGGAGTGTAAATACGCAGTATTTT.

The rearrangement joins TRBV7-2 to TRBJ2-5; 10 positions match TRBD2. The CDR3 is 14 residues long. Germline CDR1 and CDR2: SGHTA and FQGNSA. Germline trimming cut 2 bases from V and 7 bases from J; bases unmatched to any gene: 4. CDR3 sequence (DNA): TGTGCCAGCAGCTTAAGCGGGGGGGGCGGGACCCAGTACTTC. It codes for CASSLSGGGGTQYF.

V is TRBV20-1 and J is TRBJ2-5; D is ambiguous. Germline V gene sequence: CDR1 DFQATT, CDR2 SNEGSKA (reference sequence). V dropped 5 bases and J dropped 1 base, with 5 bases sitting between them. This CDR3 contains 11 residues. CDR3 region: CSAQFQETQYF. The CDR3 bases are TGCAGTGCTCAATTCCAAGAGACCCAGTACTTC.

The chain uses TRBV4-1 and TRBJ1-2; D uncertain. The CDR3 contains 14 residues. Germline-derived CDR1 and CDR2 are MGHRA and YSYEKL. V lost 1 base and J lost 3, with 9 bases in between. The CDR3 sequence is CASSQAGRDYGYTF. CDR3 DNA: TGCGCCAGCAGCCAAGCCGGCCGGGACTATGGCTACACCTTC.

This clone came up once. This sequence joins TRBV5-4 and TRBJ2-5; D is perhaps TRBD1 (7 bases). This CDR3 is 14 amino acids long. Between the trimmed V and J ends, which lost 4 bases and 3 bases, there was a span of 13 bases. Looked up from germline, CDR1 is SGHNT and CDR2 is YYREEE (reference sequence). The CDR3 loop reads CASSPRDSEETQYF. In nucleotides, the CDR3 is TGTGCCAGCAGCCCGCGGGACAGCGAAGAGACCCAGTACTTC.

The rearrangement links TRBV2 to TRBJ1-6; 7 bases are a match to TRBD1. Germline-derived CDR1 and CDR2 are SNHLY and FYNNEI. The CDR3 runs 13 residues. V lost 11 bases, J lost 6 bases, and 7 bases stayed unmatched. CDR3 region: CASHDRVNSPLHF. CDR3 in DNA: TGTGCCTCCCATGACAGGGTTAATTCACCCCTCCACTTT.

CDR3 amino acids: CASSQIQGANGYTF. The CDR3 DNA reads TGTGCCAGCAGCCAAATACAGGGTGCGAATGGCTACACCTTC. The J gene is TRBJ1-2, the V gene TRBV14, with D maybe TRBD1 (6 bases). CDR1 and CDR2 (germline): SGHDN, FVKESK. V lost 2 bases and J 6 bases, leaving 13 bases between the germline ends. The CDR3 contains 14 residues.

V and J are TRBV18 and TRBJ2-3; maybe TRBD2 (6 bases). Germline lookup yields CDR1 KGHSH and CDR2 LQKENI. The V end lost 4 bases, the J end lost 1 base, and 15 bases lay between the germline ends. CDR3 length: 16 residues. The CDR3 reads CASSLVKWGGTDTQYF. The DNA for the CDR3 is TGTGCCAGCTCACTCGTTAAGTGGGGGGGCACAGATACGCAGTATTTT.

The J gene is TRBJ2-5, the V gene TRBV3-1 (or the pseudogene TRBV3-2); 10 bases map to TRBD2. Germline V gene lookup returns CDR1 LGHDT and CDR2 YNNKEL (reference sequence). The CDR3 spans 17 residues. Trimming took 2 bases from V and 6 from J; bases not matched to a gene: 12. CDR3 protein: CASSQFSAGGLGKTQYF. For the CDR3, the DNA is TGTGCCAGCAGCCAATTTTCAGCGGGGGGGTTGGGAAAGACCCAGTACTTC.

This rearrangement joins TRBV29-1 to TRBJ2-3, with D possibly TRBD1 on 6 matching bases. Germline lookup yields CDR1 SQVTM and CDR2 ANQGSEA. Trimming removed 8 bases from V and 0 bases from J, with 15 bases in between. CDR3 length equals 14 residues. The DNA for the CDR3 is TGCAGCCACGAGGGGGACGGTAGCACAGATACGCAGTATTTT. This translates into CSHEGDGSTDTQYF.

The rearrangement uses TRBV9 and TRBJ2-7; 8 bases agree with TRBD2. Germline loops: CDR1 SGDLS, CDR2 YYNGEE. This CDR3 comprises 15 residues. The V segment lost 4 bases and the J segment 4 bases; nucleotides outside the gene matches: 10. CDR3 sequence: CASSPEAGELYEQYF. The CDR3 DNA follows: TGTGCCAGCAGCCCAGAAGCGGGAGAACTGTACGAGCAGTACTTC.

The rearrangement uses TRBV29-1 and TRBJ2-5; no clear D gene. The germline V gene has CDR1 SQVTM and CDR2 ANQGSEA. The V and J ends lost 8 bases and 2 bases respectively, with 9 bases between them. The CDR3 extends over 11 amino acids. CDR3 in amino acids: CSSSSQETQYF. For the CDR3, the DNA is TGCAGCTCAAGCTCACAAGAGACCCAGTACTTC.

The CDR3 region has the DNA TGTGCCAGCAGCGTGGCCCTAGCGGGGGGGCTGAATGAGCAGTTCTTC. Amino acids: CASSVALAGGLNEQFF. The chain is built from TRBV9 and TRBJ2-1; TRBD2 agrees at 12 bases. Germline V gene sequence: CDR1 SGDLS, CDR2 YYNGEE. V dropped 2 bases and J dropped 7; count of bases not matched to a gene: 7. The CDR3 totals 16 residues.

The rearrangement uses TRBV6-5 and TRBJ1-1, with D maybe TRBD1 (5 bases). The length of the CDR3 is 16 residues. V was trimmed by 4 bases and J by 0 bases, leaving 15 bases between them. In germline, CDR1 is MNHEY, CDR2 SVGAGI. In nucleotides, the CDR3 is TGTGCCAGCAGTTTATACAGGCCGGGGGTGAACACTGAAGCTTTCTTT. Its protein product is CASSLYRPGVNTEAFF.

This chain uses TRBV6-1 with TRBJ1-2; D possibly corresponds to TRBD1 (5 bases). Germline V gene lookup returns CDR1 MNHNS and CDR2 SASEGT. The CDR3 extends over 14 amino acids. V shed 3 bases and J shed 4 bases, with 12 bases lying between them. CDR3 sequence reads: CASSDDRRAYGYTF. In nucleotides, the CDR3 is TGTGCCAGCAGTGACGACAGACGGGCCTATGGCTACACCTTC.